This T cell receptor beta chain appears in the sequencing data of a study of shared clonotypes between healthy human individuals. Overall study: Sampling drew on donors who were a couple of women and three men aged 18 to 49. Findings of the study overall: Naive subsets generally had larger estimated richness than memory subsets.

Germline V lookup: CDR1 MDHEN, CDR2 SYDVKM. This CDR3 has 15 residues. V shed 0 bases and J shed 1 base, with 6 bases lying between them. About this clone: Antigen specificity is unknown.

Here immunoSEQ multiplex PCR was the method, and the copy in TCRdb shows in-frame clones only, minus some. This table has around 980,000 clones, about 80% appearing once. The TCR was taken from a man between 18 and 29 years old in good health. Some clones in this sample may be carry-over from other donors' samples. The J gene is TRBJ1-4, the V gene TRBV28; D is uncertain. Sequencing was performed on memory CD4+ T cells from PBMCs. Noted subset: CD45RA-negative fraction. The CDR3 loop is CASSLWGRTNEKLFF. DNA for the CDR3: TGTGCCAGCAGTTTATGGGGCAGAACTAATGAAAAACTGTTTTTT.